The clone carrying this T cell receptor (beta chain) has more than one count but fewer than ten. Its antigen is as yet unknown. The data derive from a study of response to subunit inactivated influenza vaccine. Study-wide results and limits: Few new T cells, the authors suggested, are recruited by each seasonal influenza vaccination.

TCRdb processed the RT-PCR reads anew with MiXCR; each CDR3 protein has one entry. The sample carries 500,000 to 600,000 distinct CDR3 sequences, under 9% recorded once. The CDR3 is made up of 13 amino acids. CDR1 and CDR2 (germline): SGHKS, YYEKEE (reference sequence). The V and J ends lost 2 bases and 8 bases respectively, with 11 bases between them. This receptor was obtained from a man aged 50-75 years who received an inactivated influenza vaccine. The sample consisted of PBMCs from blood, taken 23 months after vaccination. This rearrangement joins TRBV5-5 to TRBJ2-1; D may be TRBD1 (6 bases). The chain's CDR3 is CASSFRGIDEQFF. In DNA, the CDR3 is TGTGCCAGCAGCTTCAGGGGAATCGATGAGCAGTTCTTC. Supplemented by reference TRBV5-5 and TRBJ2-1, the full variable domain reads DAGVTQSPTHLIKTRGQQVTLRCSPISGHKSVSWYQQVLGQGPQFIFQYYEKEERGRGNFPDRFSARQFPNYSSELNVNALLLGDSALYLCASSFRGIDEQFFGPGTRLTVL.